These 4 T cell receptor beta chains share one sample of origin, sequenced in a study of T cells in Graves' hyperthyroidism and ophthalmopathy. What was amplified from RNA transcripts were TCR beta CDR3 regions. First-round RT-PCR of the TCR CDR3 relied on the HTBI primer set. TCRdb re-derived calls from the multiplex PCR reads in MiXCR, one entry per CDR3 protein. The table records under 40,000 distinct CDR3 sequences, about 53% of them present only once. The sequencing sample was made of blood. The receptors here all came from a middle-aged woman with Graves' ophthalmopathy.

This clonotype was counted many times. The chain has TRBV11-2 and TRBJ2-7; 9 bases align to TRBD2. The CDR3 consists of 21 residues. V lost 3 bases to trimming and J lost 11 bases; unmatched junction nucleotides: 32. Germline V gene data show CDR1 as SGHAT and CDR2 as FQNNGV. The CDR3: CASSLKLPGQSPLLPSGTEYF. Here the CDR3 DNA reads TGTGCCAGCAGCTTGAAATTACCGGGACAGAGCCCCCTTTTGCCTAGCGGGACGGAGTACTTC.

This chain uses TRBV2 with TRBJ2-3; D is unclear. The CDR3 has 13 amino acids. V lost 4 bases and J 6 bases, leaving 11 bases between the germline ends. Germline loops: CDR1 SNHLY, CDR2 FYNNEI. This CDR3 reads CASSASPHDTQYF. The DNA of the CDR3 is TGTGCCAGCAGTGCTTCCCCCCACGATACGCAGTATTTT.

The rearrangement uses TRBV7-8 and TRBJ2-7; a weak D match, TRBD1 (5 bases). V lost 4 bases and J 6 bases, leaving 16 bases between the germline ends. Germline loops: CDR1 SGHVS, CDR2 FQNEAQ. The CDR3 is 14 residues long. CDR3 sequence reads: CASSYARQGREQYF. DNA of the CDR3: TGTGCCAGCAGCTATGCCCGTCAGGGCCGCGAGCAGTACTTC. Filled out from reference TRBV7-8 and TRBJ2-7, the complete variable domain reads GAGVSQSPRYKVAKRGQDVALRCDPISGHVSLFWYQQALGQGPEFLTYFQNEAQLDKSGLPSDRFFAERPEGSVSTLKIQRTQQEDSAVYLCASSYARQGREQYFGPGTRLTVT.

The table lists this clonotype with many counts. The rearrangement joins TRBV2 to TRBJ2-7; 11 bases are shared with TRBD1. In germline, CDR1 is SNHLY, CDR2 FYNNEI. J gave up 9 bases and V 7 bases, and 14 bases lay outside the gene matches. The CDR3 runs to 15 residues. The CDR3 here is CASTGQGAIMGGQYF. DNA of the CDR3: TGTGCCAGCACCGGACAGGGGGCTATAATGGGTGGGCAGTACTTC.